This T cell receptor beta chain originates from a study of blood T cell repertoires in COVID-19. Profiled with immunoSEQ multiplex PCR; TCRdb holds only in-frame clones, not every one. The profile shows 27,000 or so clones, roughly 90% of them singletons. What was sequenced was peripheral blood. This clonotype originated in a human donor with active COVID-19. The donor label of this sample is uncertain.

The CDR3 nucleotides read TGTGCCAGCAGCCTGAGGCCGGACAGGGTCACCGGGGAGCTGTTTTTT. Translating gives CASSLRPDRVTGELFF. The V gene is TRBV5-6, the J gene TRBJ2-2; 8 nucleotides agree with TRBD1. CDR3 length: 16 residues. The germline CDR1 and CDR2 sequences are SGHDT and YYEEEE. The ends lost 4 bases at V and 4 bases at J; junction bases unmatched: 9.